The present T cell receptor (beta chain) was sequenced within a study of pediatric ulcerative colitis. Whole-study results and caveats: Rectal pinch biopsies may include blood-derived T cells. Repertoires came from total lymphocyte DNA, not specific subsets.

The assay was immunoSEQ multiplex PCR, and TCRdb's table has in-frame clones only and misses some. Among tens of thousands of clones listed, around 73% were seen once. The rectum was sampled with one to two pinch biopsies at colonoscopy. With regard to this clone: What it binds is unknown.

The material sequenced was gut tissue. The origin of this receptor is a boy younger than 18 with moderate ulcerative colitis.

The CDR3 loop is CASSAYSSGSLETQYF. Here the CDR3 DNA reads TGTGCCAGCAGCGCGTATTCTAGCGGGAGTTTGGAGACCCAGTACTTC. The chain combines TRBV7-8 with TRBJ2-5; TRBD2 matches 10 bases. The CDR3 has 16 amino acids. J was trimmed by 5 bases and V by 5 bases; bases with no gene match: 11. CDR1 and CDR2 from the germline V gene are SGHVS and FQNEAQ. The whole variable domain, filled in from reference TRBV7-8 and TRBJ2-5, reads GAGVSQSPRYKVAKRGQDVALRCDPISGHVSLFWYQQALGQGPEFLTYFQNEAQLDKSGLPSDRFFAERPEGSVSTLKIQRTQQEDSAVYLCASSAYSSGSLETQYFGPGTRLLVL.